This TCR beta chain was sequenced during a study of untreated major depressive disorder. About this clone: Its target is not known.

Sequencing was performed with immunoSEQ multiplex PCR; in TCRdb, only in-frame clones are kept and a portion is missing. The sample has tens of thousands of clones, around 93% seen once. Controls scored 5 or less on a depressive symptom inventory and never had mood disorders. Roughly 30 ml of blood was drawn into EDTA tubes. With 3 bases clipped from V and 0 bases from J, the junction kept 6 bases outside the gene matches. The CDR3 totals 17 residues. Germline CDR1 is LGHNA and CDR2 is YNFKEQ. Study-level findings and limits: In every subject, the five largest TRBV05-01 clones were private.

The sequenced sample was CD4+ T cells from PBMCs. The sequence came from a man younger than 45 in good health. This rearrangement joins TRBV4-2 to TRBJ1-5; 9 bases map to TRBD1. The CDR3 loop is CASSQDTGGYSNQPQHF. CDR3 nucleotides: TGTGCCAGCAGCCAGGACACAGGGGGCTATAGCAATCAGCCCCAGCATTTT.